This TCR beta chain was recovered during a study of T cell repertoires in cytomegalovirus infection. On the study more broadly: CMV epitopes that were recently identified and HLA-C-restricted were used alongside well-studied HLA-B-restricted ones.

A word on this clonotype: The antigen remains unidentified.

Trimming removed 4 bases from V and 3 bases from J, with 16 bases in between. In germline, CDR1 is SGHNT, CDR2 YYREEE (reference sequence). The CDR3 loop spans 15 amino acids. MiXCR, applied by TCRdb to the reads, yields one record per CDR3 protein. The table has 900,000 to 950,000 distinct CDR3 sequences, 31% seen once. The sequences come from cultured CD8+ T cells from PBMCs, collected from culture after CMV antigen stimulation. This receptor was identified in a human donor in good health (CMV status not recorded). Some clones in this sample may be carry-over from other donors' samples. J is TRBJ1-1 and V is TRBV5-4, with D maybe TRBD1 (5 bases). CDR3 region: CASSLKVGVDTEAFF. In DNA, the CDR3 is TGTGCCAGCAGCCTTAAGGTGGGGGTGGACACTGAAGCTTTCTTT.